One and the same sample provided the 26 T cell receptor beta chains below, sequenced in a study of shared clonotypes between healthy human individuals (TCRdb year 2020). Libraries were made using the immunoSEQ multiplex PCR assay. TCRdb retrieved this table from immuneACCESS and kept in-frame rearrangements only. Not all clones are present; in checked studies, unresolved V genes account for under half, and no reason is known for the remainder. This sample comprises around 2.5 million clones, more than 85% of them detected only once. About 0.39% of the sample goes to the ten largest clones. What was sequenced was naive CD4+ T cells from PBMCs. The cell subset or site label of this sample denotes: CD45RA+ positively selected. All receptors derive from a man aged 18 to 35 in good health. Some clones in this sample may be carry-over from other donors' samples.

The gene calls are TRBV28 and TRBJ2-7; TRBD2 matches 11 bases. The CDR3 runs to 20 residues. The trim removed 5 bases at V and 3 bases at J, leaving 21 bases unmatched. Germline V lookup: CDR1 MDHEN, CDR2 SYDVKM. For the CDR3, the DNA is TGTGCCAGCAGTACCGGACAGGGGAAAACTAGAACTAGCGGGGGCTACGAGCAGTACTTC. It encodes CASSTGQGKTRTSGGYEQYF.

This chain links TRBV2 with TRBJ1-2, with 7 bases matching TRBD1. The CDR3 loop spans 15 amino acids. Germline CDR1 and CDR2: SNHLY and FYNNEI. With 6 bases clipped from V and 5 bases from J, the junction kept 12 bases outside the gene matches. Written as DNA, the CDR3 is TGTGCCAGCAGGGTGGGACAGAACGAGCTTTATGGCTACACCTTC. Amino acid sequence: CASRVGQNELYGYTF.

The chain recombines TRBV6-1 with TRBJ1-2, with 8 bases lining up with TRBD1. This CDR3 has 15 residues. The germline V gene has CDR1 MNHNS and CDR2 SASEGT. Germline trimming cut 0 bases from V and 5 bases from J; bases unmatched to any gene: 5. The CDR3 region is CASSEAATGDYGYTF. The DNA of the CDR3 is TGTGCCAGCAGTGAAGCCGCGACAGGGGATTATGGCTACACCTTC.

A note on this clone: The sample has other DNA sequences that encode this CDR3 too. The chain has TRBV2 and TRBJ1-2; TRBD1 agrees at 9 bases. This CDR3 comprises 15 residues. J was trimmed by 2 bases and V by 4 bases; bases with no gene match: 5. CDR1 is SNHLY, CDR2 FYNNEI, per germline. In DNA form, the CDR3 reads TGTGCCAGCAGTGCGGGACAGGGCCTAAACTATGGCTACACCTTC. Its protein is CASSAGQGLNYGYTF.

The V call is TRBV5-6, the J call TRBJ2-7; weak D call: TRBD2 (5 bases). Looked up from germline, CDR1 is SGHDT and CDR2 is YYEEEE. The CDR3 consists of 15 residues. V lost 1 base and J 6 bases, leaving 17 bases between the germline ends. Written as DNA, the CDR3 is TGTGCCAGCAGCTTGATCCGTGGAGGCGAGAGCGAGCAGTACTTC. Amino acids: CASSLIRGGESEQYF.

J is TRBJ2-2 and V is TRBV19; D unresolved. The CDR3 totals 14 residues. Trimming left V 3 bases short and J 5 bases short, with 10 bases between. Germline assignment: CDR1 LNHDA and CDR2 SQIVND (reference sequence). The CDR3 spells CASSIGPSTGELFF. The CDR3 region has the DNA TGTGCCAGTAGTATCGGCCCGTCGACCGGGGAGCTGTTTTTT.

The V gene is TRBV27, the J gene TRBJ2-3, with TRBD1 identical over 9 bases. Germline V gene data show CDR1 as MNHEY and CDR2 as SMNVEV (reference sequence). The CDR3 has 15 residues. The V gene end was trimmed by 3 bases and the J gene end by 6 bases; junction bases not matched to a gene: 7. The CDR3 protein is CASSFSTGGYDTQYF. CDR3 bases: TGTGCCAGCAGTTTTTCGACAGGGGGATATGATACGCAGTATTTT.

This clone was seen once. This sample includes further DNA sequences coding for the same CDR3. The CDR3 DNA sequence: TGTGCCAGCAGCCCGGGGGGGCGAGAGACCCAGTACTTC. Protein product: CASSPGGRETQYF. This chain links TRBV7-9 with TRBJ2-5, with 8 positions matching TRBD2. The J segment lost 4 bases and the V segment lost 5 bases, leaving 3 bases of the junction unmatched. Per the germline V gene, CDR1 is SEHNR and CDR2 is FQNEAQ (reference sequence). This CDR3 has 13 amino acids.

This rearrangement joins TRBV5-4 to TRBJ1-1; D is unclear. The germline gives CDR1 SGHNT, CDR2 YYREEE (reference sequence). This CDR3 spans 14 amino acids. The V gene lost 5 bases and the J gene lost 4 bases, with 15 bases spanning the gap. The CDR3 DNA reads as TGTGCCAGCAGTTTCGAAGGGATAGGCACTGAAGCTTTCTTT. Translation gives CASSFEGIGTEAFF.

The chain recombines TRBV30 with TRBJ2-3; TRBD1 is a possible D gene (6 bases). V was pared by 2 bases and J by 5 bases, with 11 bases between. CDR1 is GTSNPN and CDR2 is SVGIG in the germline V gene (reference sequence). The CDR3 covers 13 residues. The CDR3 spells CAWSRGSGDTQYF. The CDR3 region has the DNA TGTGCCTGGAGTAGGGGGAGTGGAGATACGCAGTATTTT.

This clone has just a few counts. The V call is TRBV10-3, the J call TRBJ2-2; D unresolved. The CDR3 has 15 amino acids. The ends were cut back, 2 bases at V and 0 bases at J, with 7 bases in the middle. The germline gives CDR1 ENHRY, CDR2 SYGVKD. The CDR3 reads CAISEGNANTGELFF. The CDR3 region has the DNA TGTGCCATCAGTGAGGGGAACGCGAACACCGGGGAGCTGTTTTTT.

The chain carries TRBV7-7 and TRBJ1-4, with 11 bases lining up with TRBD1. Unmatched junction bases numbered 7, after V lost 5 bases and J lost 8 bases. The CDR3 has 15 residues. Germline CDR1 is SSHAT and CDR2 is FNYEAQ (reference sequence). CDR3 coding DNA: TGTGCCAGCAGCCAGGGACAGGGGGTTGGCGAAAAACTGTTTTTT. This translates into CASSQGQGVGEKLFF.

This rearrangement joins TRBV20-1 to TRBJ1-3, with D unclear. CDR1 is DFQATT and CDR2 is SNEGSKA in the germline V gene (reference sequence). V was pared by 7 bases and J by 7 bases, with 11 bases between. The CDR3 loop spans 11 amino acids. CDR3 protein: CSVPSPNTIYF. The DNA for the CDR3 is TGCAGTGTCCCCTCCCCGAACACCATATATTTT.

The chain employs TRBV6-1 and TRBJ2-7; D possibly corresponds to TRBD2 (6 bases). The CDR3 totals 14 residues. V lost 11 bases, J lost 0 bases, and 17 bases lay in between. Germline lookup yields CDR1 MNHNS and CDR2 SASEGT. The CDR3 region has the DNA TGTGCCGGCGGGGTAGCGGCCAGCTCCTACGAGCAGTACTTC. It translates to CAGGVAASSYEQYF.

This rearrangement joins TRBV5-1 to TRBJ2-7; 7 bases map to TRBD1. CDR3 length: 15 residues. CDR1 is SGHRS and CDR2 is YFSETQ in the germline V gene. The V segment lost 4 bases and the J segment 2 bases; nucleotides outside the gene matches: 9. The CDR3 DNA reads as TGCGCCAGCAGCCCAAACGCCGGGACAGCCTACGAGCAGTACTTC. Translation gives CASSPNAGTAYEQYF.

J is TRBJ2-2 and V is TRBV27, with 8 bases identical to TRBD1. In germline, CDR1 is MNHEY, CDR2 SMNVEV (reference sequence). The CDR3 runs 15 residues. V lost 5 bases and J lost 5; bases outside the gene matches: 7. The CDR3 nucleotides read TGTGCCAGCAGTCCGGACAGGGCTGGGACCGGGGAGCTGTTTTTT. The encoded protein is CASSPDRAGTGELFF.

Notes on this clone: Germline is not matched at one junction end, which may reflect a read error. The CDR3 region has the DNA TGCAGTGCTCCTAGCGGGGGTCTCTTC. Its protein product is CSAPSGGLF. The rearrangement links TRBV20-1 to TRBJ2-1; 10 bases fit TRBD2. The CDR3 totals 9 residues. Germline assignment: CDR1 DFQATT and CDR2 SNEGSKA (reference sequence).

The chain recombines TRBV6-6 with TRBJ2-7; D perhaps matches TRBD2 (5 bases). Germline V lookup: CDR1 MNHNY, CDR2 SVGAGI (reference sequence). The V gene lost 5 bases and the J gene lost 7 bases, with 18 bases spanning the gap. This CDR3 is 14 amino acids long. The CDR3 sequence is CASSPSHGSGEQYF. In nucleotides, the CDR3 is TGTGCCAGCAGTCCAAGCCACGGCTCGGGGGAGCAGTACTTC.

The CDR3 bases are TGCGCCAGCAGCGGCTTACCGGGACTGACTTACAATGAGCAGTTCTTC. The encoded protein is CASSGLPGLTYNEQFF. The rearrangement uses TRBV5-1 and TRBJ2-1; D is possibly TRBD2 (6 bases). The germline CDR1 and CDR2 sequences are SGHRS and YFSETQ. CDR3 size: 16 residues. Trimming stripped 4 bases from V and 4 bases from J, with 18 bases between.

V usage is TRBV18 and J usage is TRBJ1-1; maybe TRBD1 (6 bases). Germline V gene lookup returns CDR1 KGHSH and CDR2 LQKENI. V shed 0 bases and J shed 3 bases, with 20 bases lying between them. CDR3 length: 18 residues. This CDR3 is CASSPPTGTGGWDTEAFF. The DNA for the CDR3 is TGTGCCAGCTCACCACCGACCGGGACGGGGGGCTGGGACACTGAAGCTTTCTTT.

The chain links TRBV11-2 to TRBJ2-4; tentatively, D is TRBD2 (6 bases). The V and J ends lost 4 bases and 0 bases respectively, with 7 bases between them. CDR3 length: 14 residues. Germline CDR1 and CDR2: SGHAT and FQNNGV. The CDR3 DNA sequence: TGTGCCAGCAGCTCGGGACTAGCCAAAAACATTCAGTACTTC. It encodes CASSSGLAKNIQYF.

The chain couples TRBV15 to TRBJ2-7; 11 nucleotides agree with TRBD2. Germline CDR1 is LNHNV and CDR2 is YYDKDF (reference sequence). J lost 6 bases, V lost 11 bases, and 9 bases had no gene match. The CDR3 spans 13 residues. Here the CDR3 DNA reads TGTGCCCCCGCTGATCTAGCGGGAGGCGAGCAGTACTTC. Translated: CAPADLAGGEQYF.

This chain links TRBV5-1 with TRBJ1-1; possibly TRBD1 for D (6 bases). The CDR3 is made up of 15 amino acids. V was cut by 4 bases and J by 2 bases, with 15 bases left in between. Germline CDR1 reads SGHRS; CDR2 reads YFSETQ. The CDR3 nucleotides read TGCGCCAGCAGCCTAGGAATAGGGGGTAACACTGAAGCTTTCTTT. It encodes CASSLGIGGNTEAFF.

The chain is built from TRBV9 and TRBJ2-5; D gene ambiguous. Germline lookup yields CDR1 SGDLS and CDR2 YYNGEE. The CDR3 totals 13 residues. Trimming pared 4 bases from V and 2 bases from J, leaving 9 bases between. The CDR3 sequence: CASSPRWQETQYF. The CDR3 DNA follows: TGTGCCAGCAGCCCGCGTTGGCAAGAGACCCAGTACTTC.

In this sample, this clone turned up once. The rearrangement joins TRBV27 to TRBJ2-5; D possibly corresponds to TRBD1 (5 bases). The CDR3 runs 13 residues. The germline gives CDR1 MNHEY, CDR2 SMNVEV (reference sequence). Trimming cost V 7 bases and J 3 bases, with 12 bases left between them. As DNA, the CDR3 is TGTGCCAGCACCAGTACAGGAAAAGAGACCCAGTACTTC. Amino acid sequence: CASTSTGKETQYF.

This chain joins TRBV9 and TRBJ1-5; 7 nucleotides line up with TRBD1. CDR1 is SGDLS and CDR2 is YYNGEE in the germline V gene. The CDR3 is 15 residues long. V lost 0 bases and J lost 5; bases outside the gene matches: 5. The CDR3 reads CASSVGVQGDQPQHF. CDR3 in DNA: TGTGCCAGCAGCGTAGGCGTTCAGGGGGATCAGCCCCAGCATTTT.